This T cell receptor (beta chain) was captured by sequencing in a study of T cell responses to AZD1222 COVID-19 vaccine. Pooling was applied to second doses at about 4 or about 12 weeks. Sequenced by immunoSEQ multiplex PCR; TCRdb stores in-frame clones only, minus some. Here the sample spans under 150,000 clones, about 90% being singletons. The junction had 8 bases not matched to a gene; V was cut back by 8 bases and J by 1 base. The CDR3 consists of 15 residues. Germline loops: CDR1 LNHDA, CDR2 SQIVND (reference sequence). V and J are TRBV19 and TRBJ1-5, with 7 bases that match TRBD1. This TCR was sampled from an adult who received the AZD1222 COVID-19 vaccine. The sample here was peripheral blood, taken 28 days after the second AZD1222 dose. CDR3 sequence reads: CASDTGVLSNQPQHF. Written as DNA, the CDR3 is TGTGCCAGTGATACAGGGGTATTGAGCAATCAGCCCCAGCATTTT.